This T cell receptor (beta chain) was captured in a study of cytomegalovirus exposure and HLA in healthy donors. J was trimmed by 2 bases and V by 5 bases; bases with no gene match: 2. CDR1 and CDR2 from the germline V gene are SGHVS and FNYEAQ. This CDR3 contains 14 residues. The PCR had 60 Vbeta and 13 Jbeta primers. Sequencing was performed with immunoSEQ multiplex PCR; in TCRdb, only in-frame clones are kept and a portion is missing. The repertoire consists of roughly 140,000 clones, with around 80% occurring once and the leading ten covering 2.5% to 3%. Whole-study findings and limits: In presence/absence analyses, roughly uniform sequencing depth across donors was assumed. Fewer than 20,000 TCR beta sequences were associated with HLA alleles at 0.05 false discovery rate in a later analysis. For TCR beta chains, V- and J-gene trimming was later linked to a missense DCLRE1C variant. Analyzed later, most CMV-associated TCR beta chains appeared HLA-restricted.

This clone was detected a few times. What it binds is unknown. The TCR originated in a female donor in good health and CMV-seronegative. Sequenced material: PBMCs. V and J are TRBV7-6 and TRBJ2-1, with 8 bases aligning to TRBD2. The CDR3: CASSQGLAYNEQFF. CDR3 nucleotides: TGTGCCAGCAGCCAGGGACTAGCCTACAATGAGCAGTTCTTC.